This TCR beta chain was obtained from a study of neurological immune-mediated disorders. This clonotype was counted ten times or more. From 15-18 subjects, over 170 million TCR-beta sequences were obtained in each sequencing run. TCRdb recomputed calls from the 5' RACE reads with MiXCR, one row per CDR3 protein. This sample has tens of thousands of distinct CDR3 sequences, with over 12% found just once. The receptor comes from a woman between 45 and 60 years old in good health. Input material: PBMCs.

The CDR3 reads CASSYRLTFNGETQYF. CDR3 DNA sequence: TGTGCCAGCAGCTACCGCCTGACTTTCAATGGGGAGACCCAGTACTTC. The rearrangement links TRBV7-2 to TRBJ2-5; D is uncertain. V was pared by 4 bases and J by 5 bases, with 20 bases between. The germline gives CDR1 SGHTA, CDR2 FQGNSA. The CDR3 totals 16 residues.